This TCR beta chain was recorded in a study of graft-versus-host responses after intestinal transplantation. Points from the study as a whole: With peak circulating GvH clone levels came an association with early post-transplant HvG declines.

The assay was immunoSEQ multiplex PCR, and TCRdb's table has in-frame clones only and misses some. The repertoire holds approximately 77,000 clones, about 92% seen once, with over 0.55% in the top ten. As concerns this clone: Its antigen is not known.

The CDR3 spans 14 residues. From germline, CDR1 is MNHEY and CDR2 SVGAGI. Trimming shortened V by 4 bases and J by 2 bases, and 12 bases separated the two germline ends. The sample was PBMCs, taken 98 days after intestinal transplantation. The origin of this receptor is a human patient who received an intestinal transplant, so some T cells may come from the graft donor. J is TRBJ2-7 and V is TRBV6-5; tentative D call: TRBD1 (5 bases). The CDR3 is CASSSQMGPYEQYF. The CDR3 DNA reads TGTGCCAGCAGTTCTCAGATGGGGCCCTACGAGCAGTACTTC.